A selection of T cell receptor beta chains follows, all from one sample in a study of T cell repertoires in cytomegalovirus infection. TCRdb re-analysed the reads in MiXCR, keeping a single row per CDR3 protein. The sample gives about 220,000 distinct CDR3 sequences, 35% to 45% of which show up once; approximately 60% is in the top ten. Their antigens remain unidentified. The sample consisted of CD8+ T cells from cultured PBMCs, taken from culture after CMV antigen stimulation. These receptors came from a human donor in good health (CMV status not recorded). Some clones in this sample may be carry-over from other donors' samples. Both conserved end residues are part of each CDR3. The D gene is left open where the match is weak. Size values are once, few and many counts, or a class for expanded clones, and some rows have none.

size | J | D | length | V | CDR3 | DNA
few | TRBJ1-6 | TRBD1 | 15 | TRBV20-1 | CSAQPRQGYNSPLHF | TGCAGTGCTCAGCCCAGACAGGGCTATAATTCACCCCTCCACTTT
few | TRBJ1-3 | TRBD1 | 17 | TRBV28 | CASSFPRQGAAGNTIYF | TGTGCCAGCAGTTTCCCACGACAGGGGGCGGCTGGAAACACCATATATTTT
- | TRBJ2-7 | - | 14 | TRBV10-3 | CAISAVGQSYEQYF | TGTGCCATCAGTGCCGTCGGGCAGTCCTACGAGCAGTACTTC
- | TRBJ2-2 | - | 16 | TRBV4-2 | CASSQVWDASTGELFF | TGTGCCAGCAGCCAAGTCTGGGACGCCTCCACCGGGGAGCTGTTTTTT
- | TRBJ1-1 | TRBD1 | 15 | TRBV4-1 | CASSQGRTGNTESFF | TGCGCCAGCAGCCAAGGCCGGACAGGGAACACTGAATCTTTCTTT
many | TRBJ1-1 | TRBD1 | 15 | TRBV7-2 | CASSFRGTGYTEAFF | TGTGCCAGCAGCTTTAGGGGGACAGGGTACACTGAAGCTTTCTTT
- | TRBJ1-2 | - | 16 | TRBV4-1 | CASSQEPTGANYGYTF | TGCGCCAGCAGCCAAGAGCCCACAGGAGCTAACTATGGCTACACCTTC
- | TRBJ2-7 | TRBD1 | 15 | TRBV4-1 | CASSQKGQGAYEQYF | TGCGCCAGCAGCCAAAAGGGACAGGGGGCCTACGAGCAGTACTTC
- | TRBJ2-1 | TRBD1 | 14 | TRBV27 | CASSFFGTGNEQFF | TGTGCCAGCAGTTTCTTCGGGACAGGGAATGAGCAGTTCTTC
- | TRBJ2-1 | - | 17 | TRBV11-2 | CASSPSLLPSSYNEQFF | TGTGCCAGCAGCCCCAGCTTACTACCGAGCTCCTACAATGAGCAGTTCTTC
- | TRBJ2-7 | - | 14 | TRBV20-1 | CSAEDSYGFTEQYF | TGCAGTGCTGAGGACAGCTACGGGTTCACCGAGCAGTACTTC
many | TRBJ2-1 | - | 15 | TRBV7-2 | CASSSGASPYNEQFF | TGTGCCAGCAGCTCAGGGGCTAGTCCTTACAATGAGCAGTTCTTC
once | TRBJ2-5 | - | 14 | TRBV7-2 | CASSLVLIRETQYF | TGTGCCAGCAGCTTAGTCCTCATCCGGGAGACCCAGTACTTC
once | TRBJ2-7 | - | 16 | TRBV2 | CASSEAQKGFSYEQYF | TGTGCCAGCAGTGAAGCCCAAAAGGGTTTCTCCTACGAGCAGTACTTC
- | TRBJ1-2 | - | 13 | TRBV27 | CASSFGGEVGYTF | TGTGCCAGCAGTTTCGGGGGGGAGGTTGGCTACACCTTC
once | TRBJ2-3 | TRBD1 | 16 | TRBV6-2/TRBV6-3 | CASSYFRDRGLDTQYF | TGTGCCAGCAGTTACTTCCGGGACAGGGGGTTGGATACGCAGTATTTT
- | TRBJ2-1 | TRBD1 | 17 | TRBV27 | CASSLSGPPTGLNEQFF | TGTGCCAGCAGTTTATCGGGCCCCCCGACAGGGCTGAATGAGCAGTTCTTC
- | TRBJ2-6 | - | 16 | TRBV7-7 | CASSPRGISGANVLTF | TGTGCCAGCAGCCCTAGGGGGATCTCTGGGGCCAACGTCCTGACTTTC
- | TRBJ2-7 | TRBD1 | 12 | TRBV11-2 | CASNTGGRSPYF | TGTGCCAGCAACACAGGGGGCAGGTCCCCGTACTTC
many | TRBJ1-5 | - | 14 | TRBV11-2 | CASSLAGDTQPQHF | TGTGCCAGCAGCTTAGCAGGGGATACTCAGCCCCAGCATTTT
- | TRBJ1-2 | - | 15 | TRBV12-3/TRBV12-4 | CASSFWDTSNYGHTF | TGTGCCAGCAGTTTCTGGGACACATCTAACTATGGCCACACCTTC
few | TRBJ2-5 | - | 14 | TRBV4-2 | CASSQSDPQETQYF | TGTGCCAGCAGCCAGTCGGACCCCCAAGAGACCCAGTACTTC
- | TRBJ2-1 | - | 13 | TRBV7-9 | CASSRDPEVEQFF | TGTGCCAGCAGCCGGGACCCAGAAGTTGAGCAGTTCTTC
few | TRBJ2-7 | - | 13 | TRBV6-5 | CASSWNGAGEQYF | TGTGCCAGCAGTTGGAACGGGGCCGGGGAGCAGTACTTC
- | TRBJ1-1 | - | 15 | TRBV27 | CASSPLARRLPEAFF | TGTGCCAGCAGTCCCCTTGCGAGAAGGTTGCCTGAAGCTTTCTTT
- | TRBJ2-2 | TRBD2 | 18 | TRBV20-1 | CSASSPPSGAPNTGELFF | TGCAGTGCTAGCTCCCCACCTAGCGGGGCTCCGAACACCGGGGAGCTGTTTTTT
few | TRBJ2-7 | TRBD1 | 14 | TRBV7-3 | CASSPQGQGYEQYF | TGTGCCAGCAGCCCGCAGGGACAGGGTTACGAGCAGTACTTC
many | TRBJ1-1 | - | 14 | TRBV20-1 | CSARRGGLNTEAFF | TGCAGTGCTAGGAGGGGCGGGTTGAACACTGAAGCTTTCTTT
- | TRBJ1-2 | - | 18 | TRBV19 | CASSMPPLRGMTNYGYTF | TGTGCCAGTAGTATGCCCCCTTTGCGGGGGATGACTAACTATGGCTACACCTTC
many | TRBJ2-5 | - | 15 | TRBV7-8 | CASSLDGSPQETQYF | TGTGCCAGCAGCTTAGATGGGTCCCCCCAGGAGACCCAGTACTTC
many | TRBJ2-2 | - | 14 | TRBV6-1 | CASSEDSYTGELFF | TGTGCCAGCAGTGAGGACTCCTACACCGGGGAGCTGTTTTTT
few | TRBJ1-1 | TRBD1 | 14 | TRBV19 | CASSSGQGRTEAFF | TGTGCCAGTAGTTCTGGACAGGGCAGGACTGAAGCTTTCTTT
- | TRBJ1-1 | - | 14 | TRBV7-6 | CASIPKQTNTEAFF | TGTGCCAGCATCCCTAAGCAGACGAACACTGAAGCTTTCTTT
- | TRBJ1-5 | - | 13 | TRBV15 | CATSPSGNQPQHF | TGTGCCACCAGCCCGTCCGGGAATCAGCCCCAGCATTTT
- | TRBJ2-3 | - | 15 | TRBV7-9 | CASSLRRGRTDTQYF | TGTGCCAGCAGCTTGCGCCGGGGGCGCACAGATACGCAGTATTTT
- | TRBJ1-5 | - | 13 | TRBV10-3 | CAISVGDHSNQHF | TGTGCCATCAGTGTAGGAGACCATAGCAATCAGCATTTT
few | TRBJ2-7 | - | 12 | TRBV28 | CASSQTIAEQYF | TGTGCCAGCAGTCAAACCATAGCCGAGCAGTACTTC
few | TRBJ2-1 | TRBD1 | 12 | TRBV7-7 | CASGQGLDEQFF | TGTGCCAGTGGACAGGGCTTGGATGAGCAGTTCTTC
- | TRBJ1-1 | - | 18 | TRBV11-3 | CASSLYPGSPWGNTEAFF | TGTGCCAGCAGCTTATATCCTGGGTCCCCCTGGGGCAACACTGAAGCTTTCTTT
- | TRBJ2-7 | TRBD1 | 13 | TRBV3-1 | CASQGESSYEQYF | TGTGCCAGCCAGGGGGAGAGCTCCTACGAGCAGTACTTC
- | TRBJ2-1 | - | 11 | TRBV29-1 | CSGQTGNEQFF | TGCAGCGGCCAGACTGGCAATGAGCAGTTCTTC
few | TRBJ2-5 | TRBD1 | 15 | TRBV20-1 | CSARDLRQGQETQYF | TGCAGTGCTAGAGATCTGAGACAGGGGCAAGAGACCCAGTACTTC
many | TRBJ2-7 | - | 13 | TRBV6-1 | CASSALGRDEQYF | TGTGCCAGCAGCGCCCTTGGGAGAGACGAGCAGTACTTC
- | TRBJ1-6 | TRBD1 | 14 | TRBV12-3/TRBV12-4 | CASLGTGRNSPLHF | TGTGCCTCATTGGGGACAGGGAGAAATTCACCCCTCCACTTT
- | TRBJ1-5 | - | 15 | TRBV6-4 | CAEPPYRTSIGPQHF | TGTGCCGAGCCTCCCTATCGGACCTCCATTGGGCCCCAGCATTTT
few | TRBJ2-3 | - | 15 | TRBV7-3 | CASSFAGASTDTQYF | TGTGCCAGCAGCTTCGCGGGGGCCAGCACAGATACGCAGTATTTT
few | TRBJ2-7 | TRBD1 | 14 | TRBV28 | CASSFQDRGYEQYF | TGTGCCAGCAGTTTTCAGGACAGGGGCTACGAGCAGTACTTC
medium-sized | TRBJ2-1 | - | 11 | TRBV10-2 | CASSDYNEQFF | TGCGCCAGCAGTGATTACAATGAGCAGTTCTTC
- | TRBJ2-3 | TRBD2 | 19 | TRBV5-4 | CASSSGLAGGYRTADTQYF | TGTGCCAGCAGCTCCGGACTAGCGGGAGGATACAGAACTGCGGATACGCAGTATTTT
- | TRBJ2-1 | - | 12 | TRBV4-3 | CASSQALNEQFF | TGCGCCAGCAGCCAAGCACTCAATGAGCAGTTCTTC
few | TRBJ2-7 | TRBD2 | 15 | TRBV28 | CASSFSSGGTYEQYF | TGTGCCAGCAGTTTCTCTAGCGGGGGTACCTACGAGCAGTACTTC
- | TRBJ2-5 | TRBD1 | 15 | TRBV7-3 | CASSLVGTGEETQYF | TGTGCCAGCAGCTTAGTGGGGACAGGAGAAGAGACCCAGTACTTC
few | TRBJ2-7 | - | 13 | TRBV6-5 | CASSQNAAGEQYF | TGTGCCAGCAGTCAGAACGCAGCAGGCGAGCAGTACTTC
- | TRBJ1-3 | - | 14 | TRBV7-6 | CASSQHASGNTIYF | TGTGCCAGCAGCCAACATGCCTCTGGAAACACCATATATTTT
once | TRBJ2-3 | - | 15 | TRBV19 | CASMLGPSHTDTQYF | TGTGCCAGTATGTTGGGACCTTCGCACACAGATACGCAGTATTTT